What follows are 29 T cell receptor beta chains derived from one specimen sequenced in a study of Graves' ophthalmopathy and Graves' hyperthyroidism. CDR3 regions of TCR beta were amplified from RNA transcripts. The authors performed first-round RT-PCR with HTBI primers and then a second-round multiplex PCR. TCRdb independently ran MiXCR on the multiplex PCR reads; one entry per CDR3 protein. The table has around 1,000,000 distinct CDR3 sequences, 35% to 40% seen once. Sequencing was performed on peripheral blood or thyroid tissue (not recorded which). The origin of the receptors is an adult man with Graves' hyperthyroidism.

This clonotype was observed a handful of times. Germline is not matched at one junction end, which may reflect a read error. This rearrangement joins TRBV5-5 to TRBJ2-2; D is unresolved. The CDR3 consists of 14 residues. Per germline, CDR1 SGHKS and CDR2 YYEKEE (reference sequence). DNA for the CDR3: TGCGCCAGCAGCCAAGAATATCCCGGGGGGGAGCTGTTTTTT. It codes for CASSQEYPGGELFF.

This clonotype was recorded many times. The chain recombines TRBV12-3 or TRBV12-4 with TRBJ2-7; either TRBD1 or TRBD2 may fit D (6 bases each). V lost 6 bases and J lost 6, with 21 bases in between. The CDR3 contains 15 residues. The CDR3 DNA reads TGTGCCAGCAGGCCGGTGACAGGAGGGGATATCGAGCAGTACTTC. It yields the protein CASRPVTGGDIEQYF.

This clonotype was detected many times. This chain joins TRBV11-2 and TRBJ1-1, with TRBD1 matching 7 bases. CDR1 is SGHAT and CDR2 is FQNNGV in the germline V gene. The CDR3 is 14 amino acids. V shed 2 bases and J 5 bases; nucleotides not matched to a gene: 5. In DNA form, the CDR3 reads TGTGCCAGCAGCTTAACAGGGGAGTCGACTGAAGCTTTCTTT. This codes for CASSLTGESTEAFF.

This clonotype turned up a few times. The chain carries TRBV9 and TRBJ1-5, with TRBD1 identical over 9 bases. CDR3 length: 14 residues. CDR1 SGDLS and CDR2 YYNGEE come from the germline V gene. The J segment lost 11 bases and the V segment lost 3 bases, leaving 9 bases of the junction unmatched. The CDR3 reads CASSAGQGIGAQHF. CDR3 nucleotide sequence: TGTGCCAGCAGCGCTGGACAGGGGATAGGGGCCCAGCATTTT.

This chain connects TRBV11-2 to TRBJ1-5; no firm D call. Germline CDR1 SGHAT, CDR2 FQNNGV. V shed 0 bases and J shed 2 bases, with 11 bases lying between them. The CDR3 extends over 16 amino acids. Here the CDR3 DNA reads TGTGCCAGCAGCTTAGACAGCCGAGGTGGCAATCAGCCCCAGCATTTT. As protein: CASSLDSRGGNQPQHF. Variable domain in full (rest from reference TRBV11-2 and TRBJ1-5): EAGVAQSPRYKIIEKRQSVAFWCNPISGHATLYWYQQILGQGPKLLIQFQNNGVVDDSQLPKDRFSAERLKGVDSTLKIQPAKLEDSAVYLCASSLDSRGGNQPQHFGDGTRLSIL.

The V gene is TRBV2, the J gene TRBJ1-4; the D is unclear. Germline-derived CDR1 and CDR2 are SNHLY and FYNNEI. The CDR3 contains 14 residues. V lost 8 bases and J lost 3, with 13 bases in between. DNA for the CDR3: TGTGCCAGCTTGTATGGGGAGCCTAATGAAAAACTGTTTTTT. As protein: CASLYGEPNEKLFF.

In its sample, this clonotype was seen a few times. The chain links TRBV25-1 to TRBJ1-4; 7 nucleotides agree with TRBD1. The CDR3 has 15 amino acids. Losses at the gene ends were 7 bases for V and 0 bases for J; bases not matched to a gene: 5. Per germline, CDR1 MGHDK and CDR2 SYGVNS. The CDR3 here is CASIPGTATNEKLFF. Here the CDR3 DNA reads TGTGCCAGCATACCCGGGACAGCAACTAATGAAAAACTGTTTTTT.

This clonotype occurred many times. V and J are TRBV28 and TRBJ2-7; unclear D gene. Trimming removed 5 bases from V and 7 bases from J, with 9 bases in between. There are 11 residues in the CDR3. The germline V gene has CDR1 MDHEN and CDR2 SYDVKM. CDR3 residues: CASSTDREQYF. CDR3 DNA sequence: TGTGCCAGCAGTACAGATCGGGAGCAGTACTTC.

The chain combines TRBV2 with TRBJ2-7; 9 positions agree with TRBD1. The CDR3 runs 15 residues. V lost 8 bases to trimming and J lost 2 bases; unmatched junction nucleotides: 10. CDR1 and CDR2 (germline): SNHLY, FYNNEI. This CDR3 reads CASRGTGQGTYEQYF. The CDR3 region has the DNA TGTGCCAGCCGTGGTACGGGACAGGGCACCTACGAGCAGTACTTC.

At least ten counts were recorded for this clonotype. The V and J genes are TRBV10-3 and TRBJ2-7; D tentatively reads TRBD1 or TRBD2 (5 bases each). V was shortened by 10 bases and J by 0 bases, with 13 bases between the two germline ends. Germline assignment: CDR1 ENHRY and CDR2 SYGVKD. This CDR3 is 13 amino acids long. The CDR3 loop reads CASRNGGSYEQYF. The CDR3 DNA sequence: TGTGCCAGCAGAAATGGGGGCTCCTACGAGCAGTACTTC.

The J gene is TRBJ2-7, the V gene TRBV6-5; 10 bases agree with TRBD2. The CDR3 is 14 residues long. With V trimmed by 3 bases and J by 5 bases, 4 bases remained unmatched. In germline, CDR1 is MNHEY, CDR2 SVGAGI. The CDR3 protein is CASSYSGGPNEQYF. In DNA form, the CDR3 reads TGTGCCAGCAGTTATAGCGGGGGGCCTAACGAGCAGTACTTC.

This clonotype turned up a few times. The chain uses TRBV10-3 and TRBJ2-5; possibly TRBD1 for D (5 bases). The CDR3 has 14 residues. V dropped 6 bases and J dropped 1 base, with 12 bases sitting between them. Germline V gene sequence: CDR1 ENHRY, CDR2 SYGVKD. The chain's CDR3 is CAIREGAAQETQYF. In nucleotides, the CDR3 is TGTGCCATCAGGGAAGGGGCGGCCCAAGAGACCCAGTACTTC.

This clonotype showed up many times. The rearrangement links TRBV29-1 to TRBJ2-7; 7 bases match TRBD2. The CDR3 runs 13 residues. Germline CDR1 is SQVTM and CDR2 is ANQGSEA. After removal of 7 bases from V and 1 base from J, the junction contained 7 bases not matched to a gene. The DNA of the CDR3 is TGCAGCGGGAACGTAGCGGGTTCCTACGAGCAGTACTTC. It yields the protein CSGNVAGSYEQYF.

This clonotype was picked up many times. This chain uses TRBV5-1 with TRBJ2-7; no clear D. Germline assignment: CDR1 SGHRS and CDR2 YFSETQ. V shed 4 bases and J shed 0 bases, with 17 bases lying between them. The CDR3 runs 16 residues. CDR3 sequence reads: CASSPLILSSSYEQYF. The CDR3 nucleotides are TGCGCCAGCAGCCCGTTGATACTGAGTAGCTCCTACGAGCAGTACTTC. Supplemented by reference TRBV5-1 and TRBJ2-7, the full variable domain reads KAGVTQTPRYLIKTRGQQVTLSCSPISGHRSVSWYQQTPGQGLQFLFEYFSETQRNKGNFPGRFSGRQFSNSRSEMNVSTLELGDSALYLCASSPLILSSSYEQYFGPGTRLTVT.

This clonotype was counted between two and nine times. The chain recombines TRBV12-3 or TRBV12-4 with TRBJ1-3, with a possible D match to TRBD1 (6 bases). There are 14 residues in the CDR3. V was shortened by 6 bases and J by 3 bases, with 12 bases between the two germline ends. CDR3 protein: CASRNTGYGNTIYF. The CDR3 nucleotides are TGTGCCAGCAGGAATACAGGGTATGGAAACACCATATATTTT.

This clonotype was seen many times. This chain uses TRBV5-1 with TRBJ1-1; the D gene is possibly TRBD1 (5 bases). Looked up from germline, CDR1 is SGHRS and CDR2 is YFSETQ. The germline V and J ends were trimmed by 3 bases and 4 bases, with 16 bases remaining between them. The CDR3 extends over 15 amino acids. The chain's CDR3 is CASSWSSGGGTEAFF. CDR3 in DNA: TGCGCCAGCAGCTGGAGTTCAGGCGGGGGCACTGAAGCTTTCTTT.

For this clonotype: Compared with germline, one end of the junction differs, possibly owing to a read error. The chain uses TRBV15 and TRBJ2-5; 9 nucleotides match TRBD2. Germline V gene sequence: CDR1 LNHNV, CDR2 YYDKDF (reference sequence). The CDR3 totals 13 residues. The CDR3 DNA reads TGTACCACCGGCGGGGGGGCCCAAGAGACCCAGTACTTC. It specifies CTTGGGAQETQYF.

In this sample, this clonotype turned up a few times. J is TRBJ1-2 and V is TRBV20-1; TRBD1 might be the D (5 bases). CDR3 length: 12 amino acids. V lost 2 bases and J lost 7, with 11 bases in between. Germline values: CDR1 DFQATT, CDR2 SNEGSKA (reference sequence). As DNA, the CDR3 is TGCAGTGCTAGAACCGGGGGAAGTGGCTACACCTTC. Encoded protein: CSARTGGSGYTF.

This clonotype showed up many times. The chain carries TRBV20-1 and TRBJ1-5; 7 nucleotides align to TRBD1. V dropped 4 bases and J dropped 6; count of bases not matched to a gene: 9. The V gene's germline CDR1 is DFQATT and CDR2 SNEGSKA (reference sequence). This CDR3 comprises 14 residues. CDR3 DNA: TGCAGTGCTACCGGACAGGCGAAACCTCAGCCCCAGCATTTT. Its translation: CSATGQAKPQPQHF.

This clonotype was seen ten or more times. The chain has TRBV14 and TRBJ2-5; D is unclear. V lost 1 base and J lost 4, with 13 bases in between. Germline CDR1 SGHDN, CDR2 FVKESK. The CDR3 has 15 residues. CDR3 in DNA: TGTGCCAGCAGCCAAGGGACCGTCGGAATAGAGACCCAGTACTTC. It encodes CASSQGTVGIETQYF.

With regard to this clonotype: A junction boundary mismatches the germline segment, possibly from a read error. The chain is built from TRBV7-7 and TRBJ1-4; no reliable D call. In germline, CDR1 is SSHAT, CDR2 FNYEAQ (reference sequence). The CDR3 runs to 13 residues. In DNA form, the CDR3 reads TGTGCCAGCAGCTCTCAGGAAAATGAAAAACTGCTTTTT. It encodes CASSSQENEKLLF.

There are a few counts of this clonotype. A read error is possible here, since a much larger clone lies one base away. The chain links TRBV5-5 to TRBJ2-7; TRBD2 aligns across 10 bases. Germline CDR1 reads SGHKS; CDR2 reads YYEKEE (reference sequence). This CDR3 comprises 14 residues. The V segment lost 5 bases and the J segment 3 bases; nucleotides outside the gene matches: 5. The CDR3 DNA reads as TGTGCCAGCAGTCATCCTAGCGGGAGCTACGAGCAGTACTTC. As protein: CASSHPSGSYEQYF.

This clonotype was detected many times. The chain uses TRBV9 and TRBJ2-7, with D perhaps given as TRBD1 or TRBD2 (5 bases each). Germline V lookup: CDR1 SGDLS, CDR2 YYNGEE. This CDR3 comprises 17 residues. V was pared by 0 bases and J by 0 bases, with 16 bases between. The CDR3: CASSVEGRWGPSYEQYF. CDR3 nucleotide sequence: TGTGCCAGCAGCGTAGAGGGTAGGTGGGGACCCTCCTACGAGCAGTACTTC.

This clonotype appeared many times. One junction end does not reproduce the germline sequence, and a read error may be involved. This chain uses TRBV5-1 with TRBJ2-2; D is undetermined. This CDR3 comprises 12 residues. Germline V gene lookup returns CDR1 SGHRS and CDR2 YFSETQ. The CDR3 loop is CASSTSTGELFF. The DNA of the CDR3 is TGTGCCAGCAGTACATCCACCGGGGAGCTGTTTTTT.

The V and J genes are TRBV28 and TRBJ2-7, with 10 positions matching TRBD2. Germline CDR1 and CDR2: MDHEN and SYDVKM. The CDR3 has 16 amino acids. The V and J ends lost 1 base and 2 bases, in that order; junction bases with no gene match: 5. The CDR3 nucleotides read TGTGCCAGCAGTTTATACAGTAGCGGGAGGCCCTACGAGCAGTACTTC. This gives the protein CASSLYSSGRPYEQYF. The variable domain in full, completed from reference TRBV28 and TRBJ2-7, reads DVKVTQSSRYLVKRTGEKVFLECVQDMDHENMFWYRQDPGLGLRLIYFSYDVKMKEKGDIPEGYSVSREKKERFSLILESASTNQTSMYLCASSLYSSGRPYEQYFGPGTRLTVT.

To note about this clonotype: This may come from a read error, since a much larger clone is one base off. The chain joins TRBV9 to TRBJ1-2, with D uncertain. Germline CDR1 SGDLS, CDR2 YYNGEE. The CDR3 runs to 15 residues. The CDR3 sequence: CTSSVDHGSAYGYTF. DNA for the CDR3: TGTACCAGCAGCGTAGACCACGGTTCAGCCTATGGCTACACCTTC.

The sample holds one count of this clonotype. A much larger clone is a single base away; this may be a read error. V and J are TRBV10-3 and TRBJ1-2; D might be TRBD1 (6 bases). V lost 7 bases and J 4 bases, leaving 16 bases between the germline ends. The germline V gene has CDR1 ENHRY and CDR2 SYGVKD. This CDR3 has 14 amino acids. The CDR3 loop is CAIKTGPGAYGYTF. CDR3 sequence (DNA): TGTGCCATCAAGACAGGACCTGGGGCCTATGGCTACACCTTC.

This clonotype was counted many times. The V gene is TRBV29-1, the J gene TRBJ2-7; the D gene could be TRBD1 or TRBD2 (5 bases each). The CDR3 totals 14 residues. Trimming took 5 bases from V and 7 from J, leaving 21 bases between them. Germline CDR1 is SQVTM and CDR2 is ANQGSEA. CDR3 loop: CSVQTLAPQGEQYF. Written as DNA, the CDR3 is TGCAGCGTTCAGACGTTAGCGCCCCAGGGAGAGCAGTACTTC.

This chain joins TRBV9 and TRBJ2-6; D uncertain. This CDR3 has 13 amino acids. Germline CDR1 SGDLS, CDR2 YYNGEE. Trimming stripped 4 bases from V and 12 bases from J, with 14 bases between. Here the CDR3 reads CASSPTSISVLTF. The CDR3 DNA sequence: TGTGCCAGCAGCCCTACCAGTATCAGCGTCCTGACTTTC.